The T cell receptor beta chain described here comes from a study of T cells after yellow fever vaccination. Findings and caveats of the study: Researchers cautioned that FACS-sorted repertoires could harbor abundant clonotypes contaminating from the bulk population. Most clones from primary vaccination resurfaced after the booster (96% CD4, over 85% CD8).

V trimming: 3 bases; J trimming: 3 bases; junction bases outside the gene matches: 9. CDR1 and CDR2 (germline): KGHSH, LQKENI. This CDR3 contains 16 residues. A process of 5'RACE template switching, which added a universal primer site and UMIs, was used to make TCR cDNA. A single record per CDR3 protein comes from TCRdb applying MiXCR to the 5' RACE reads. The repertoire holds about 50,000 distinct CDR3 sequences, with around 6.1% as singletons. This specimen consisted of PBMCs, either bulk or a sorted T-cell subset (CD4+, CD8+, memory, or dextramer-sorted; not recorded which), obtained on the day of the yellow fever booster vaccination. This clonotype was obtained from a man aged 18 to 30 who received the YFV17D yellow fever vaccine. This chain uses TRBV18 with TRBJ2-5, with 8 bases lining up with TRBD2. The CDR3 sequence is CASSPPGGVSEETQYF. The CDR3 nucleotides read TGTGCCAGCTCACCCCCGGGGGGGGTATCGGAAGAGACCCAGTACTTC.